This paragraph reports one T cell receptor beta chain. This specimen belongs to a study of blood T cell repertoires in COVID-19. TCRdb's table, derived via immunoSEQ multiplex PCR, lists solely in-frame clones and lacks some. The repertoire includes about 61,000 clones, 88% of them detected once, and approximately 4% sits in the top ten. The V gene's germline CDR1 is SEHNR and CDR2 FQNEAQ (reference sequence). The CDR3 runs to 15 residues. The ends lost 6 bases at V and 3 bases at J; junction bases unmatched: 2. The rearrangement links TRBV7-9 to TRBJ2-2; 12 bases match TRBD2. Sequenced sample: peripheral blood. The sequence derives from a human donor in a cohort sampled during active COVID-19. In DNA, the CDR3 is TGTGCCAGCAGGTGGACTAGCGGGGACACCGGGGAGCTGTTTTTT. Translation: CASRWTSGDTGELFF.